The present entry profiles one T cell receptor (beta chain) with its context. Only in-frame clones appear in the TCRdb table, and some are missing; sequencing was by immunoSEQ multiplex PCR. The sample holds approximately 71,000 clones; 80% to 95% are singletons and the top ten take 2.9%. The V gene end was trimmed by 4 bases and the J gene end by 2 bases; junction bases not matched to a gene: 5. From germline, CDR1 is SGHRS and CDR2 YFSETQ. The CDR3 loop spans 15 amino acids. The sample originates from a study of T cells after somatic rescue of genetic block. V gene TRBV5-1 combines with J gene TRBJ2-2; 7 bases are a match to TRBD2. Sequencing input: peripheral blood mononuclear cells (PBMCs). The origin of this receptor is a man aged 40-55 years. The CDR3 spells CASSGGGVNTGELFF. The CDR3 region has the DNA TGCGCCAGCAGCGGCGGGGGTGTAAACACCGGGGAGCTGTTTTTT.